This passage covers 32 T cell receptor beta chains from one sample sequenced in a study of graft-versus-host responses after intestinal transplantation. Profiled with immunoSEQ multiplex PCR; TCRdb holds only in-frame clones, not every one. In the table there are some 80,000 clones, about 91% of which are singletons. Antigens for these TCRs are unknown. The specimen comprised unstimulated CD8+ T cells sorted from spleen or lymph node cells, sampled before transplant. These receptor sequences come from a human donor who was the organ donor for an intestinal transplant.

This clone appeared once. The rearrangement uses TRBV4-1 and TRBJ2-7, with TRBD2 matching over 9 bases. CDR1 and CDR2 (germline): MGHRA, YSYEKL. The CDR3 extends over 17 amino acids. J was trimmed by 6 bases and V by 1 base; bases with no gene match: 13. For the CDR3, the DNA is TGCGCCAGCAGCCAAGTTTCCTCTGCGGGAGGGTTTGCCGAGCAGTACTTC. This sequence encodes CASSQVSSAGGFAEQYF.

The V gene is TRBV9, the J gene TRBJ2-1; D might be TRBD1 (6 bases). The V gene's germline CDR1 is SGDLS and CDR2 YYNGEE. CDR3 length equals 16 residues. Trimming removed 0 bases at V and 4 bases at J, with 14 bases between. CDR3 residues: CASSVVLGARYNEQFF. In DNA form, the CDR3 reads TGTGCCAGCAGCGTAGTTCTGGGGGCCAGGTACAATGAGCAGTTCTTC.

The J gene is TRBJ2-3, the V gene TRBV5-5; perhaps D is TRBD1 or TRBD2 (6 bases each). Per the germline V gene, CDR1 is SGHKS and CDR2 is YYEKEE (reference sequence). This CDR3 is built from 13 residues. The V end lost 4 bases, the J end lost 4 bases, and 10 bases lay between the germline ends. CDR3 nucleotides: TGTGCCAGCAGCCCCGGGGGCCCAGATACGCAGTATTTT. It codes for CASSPGGPDTQYF. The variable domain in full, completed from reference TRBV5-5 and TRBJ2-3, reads DAGVTQSPTHLIKTRGQQVTLRCSPISGHKSVSWYQQVLGQGPQFIFQYYEKEERGRGNFPDRFSARQFPNYSSELNVNALLLGDSALYLCASSPGGPDTQYFGPGTRLTVL.

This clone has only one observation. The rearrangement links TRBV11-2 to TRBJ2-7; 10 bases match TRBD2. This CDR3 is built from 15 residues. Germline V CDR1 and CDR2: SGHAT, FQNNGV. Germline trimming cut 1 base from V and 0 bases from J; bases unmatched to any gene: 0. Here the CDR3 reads CASSLGTSGSYEQYF. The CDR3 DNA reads TGTGCCAGCAGCTTAGGGACTAGCGGCTCCTACGAGCAGTACTTC.

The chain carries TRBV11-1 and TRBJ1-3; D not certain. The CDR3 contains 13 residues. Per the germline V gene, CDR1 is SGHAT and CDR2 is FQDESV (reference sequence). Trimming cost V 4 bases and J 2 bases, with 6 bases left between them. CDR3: CASSSWPGNTIYF. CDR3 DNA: TGTGCCAGCAGCTCCTGGCCTGGAAACACCATATATTTT.

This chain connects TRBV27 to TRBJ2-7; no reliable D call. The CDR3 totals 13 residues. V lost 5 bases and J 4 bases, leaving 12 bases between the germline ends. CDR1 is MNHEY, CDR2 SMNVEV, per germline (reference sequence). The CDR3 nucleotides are TGTGCCAGCAGTCCCGGCCTCCAGTACGAGCAGTACTTC. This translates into CASSPGLQYEQYF.

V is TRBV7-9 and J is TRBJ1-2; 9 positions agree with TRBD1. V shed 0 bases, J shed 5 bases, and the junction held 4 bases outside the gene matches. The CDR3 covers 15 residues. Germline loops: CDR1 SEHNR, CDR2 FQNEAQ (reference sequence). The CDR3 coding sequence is TGTGCCAGCAGCTTAGCGAAGGGACAGGGATATGGCTACACCTTC. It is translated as CASSLAKGQGYGYTF.

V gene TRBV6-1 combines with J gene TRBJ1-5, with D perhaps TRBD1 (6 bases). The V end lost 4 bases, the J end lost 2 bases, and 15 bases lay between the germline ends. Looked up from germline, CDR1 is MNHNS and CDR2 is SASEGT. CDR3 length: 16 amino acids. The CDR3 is CASSARDTLGNQPQHF. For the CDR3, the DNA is TGTGCCAGCAGTGCTAGGGACACCTTGGGCAATCAGCCCCAGCATTTT.

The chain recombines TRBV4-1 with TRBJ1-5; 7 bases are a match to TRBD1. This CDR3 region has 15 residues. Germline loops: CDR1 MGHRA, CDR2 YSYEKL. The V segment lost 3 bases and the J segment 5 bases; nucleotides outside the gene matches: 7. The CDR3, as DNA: TGCGCCAGCAGCCAGGATACAGGGGACTATCAGCCCCAGCATTTT. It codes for CASSQDTGDYQPQHF.

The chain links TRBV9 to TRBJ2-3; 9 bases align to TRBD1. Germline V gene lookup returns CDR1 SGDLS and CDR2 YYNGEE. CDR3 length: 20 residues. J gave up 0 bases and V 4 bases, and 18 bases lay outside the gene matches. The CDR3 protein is CASSTRPGQGSERSTDTQYF. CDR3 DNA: TGTGCCAGCAGCACTAGACCGGGACAGGGCAGCGAACGAAGCACAGATACGCAGTATTTT.

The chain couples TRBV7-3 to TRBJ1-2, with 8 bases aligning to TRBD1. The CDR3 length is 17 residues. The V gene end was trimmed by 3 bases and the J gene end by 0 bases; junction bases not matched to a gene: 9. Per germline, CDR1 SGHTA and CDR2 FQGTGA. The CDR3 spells CASSFVGRGRANYGYTF. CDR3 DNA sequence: TGTGCCAGCAGCTTTGTCGGCAGGGGGCGGGCTAACTATGGCTACACCTTC. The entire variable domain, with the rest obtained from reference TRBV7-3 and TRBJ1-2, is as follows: GAGVSQTPSNKVTEKGKYVELRCDPISGHTALYWYRQSLGQGPEFLIYFQGTGAADDSGLPNDRFFAVRPEGSVSTLKIQRTERGDSAVYLCASSFVGRGRANYGYTFGSGTRLTVV.

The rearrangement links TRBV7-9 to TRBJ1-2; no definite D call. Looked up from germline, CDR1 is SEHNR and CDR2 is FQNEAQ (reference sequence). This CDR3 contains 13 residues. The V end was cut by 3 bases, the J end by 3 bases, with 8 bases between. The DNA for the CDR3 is TGTGCCAGCAGCTTCGAGGCCCACTATGGCTACACCTTC. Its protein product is CASSFEAHYGYTF.

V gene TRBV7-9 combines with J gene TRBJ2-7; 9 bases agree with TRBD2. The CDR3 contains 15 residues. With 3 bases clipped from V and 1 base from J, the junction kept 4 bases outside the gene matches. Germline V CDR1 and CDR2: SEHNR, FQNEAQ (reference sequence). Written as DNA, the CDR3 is TGTGCCAGCAGCTTGTCACTAGCGGGTTCCTACGAGCAGTACTTC. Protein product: CASSLSLAGSYEQYF.

The CDR3 loop reads CASPASAGELFF. In DNA form, the CDR3 reads TGTGCCAGCCCCGCGTCGGCCGGGGAGCTGTTTTTT. The chain employs TRBV5-6 and TRBJ2-2, with D hard to call. This CDR3 has 12 residues. From germline, CDR1 is SGHDT and CDR2 YYEEEE. The V gene lost 7 bases and the J gene lost 6 bases, with 10 bases spanning the gap.

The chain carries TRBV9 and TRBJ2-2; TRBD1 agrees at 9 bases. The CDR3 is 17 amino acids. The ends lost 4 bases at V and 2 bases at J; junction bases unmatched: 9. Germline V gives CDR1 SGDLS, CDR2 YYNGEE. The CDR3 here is CASSPSPGQGNTGELFF. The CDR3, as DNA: TGTGCCAGCAGCCCGAGTCCGGGACAGGGCAACACCGGGGAGCTGTTTTTT. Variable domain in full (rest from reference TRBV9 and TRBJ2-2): DSGVTQTPKHLITATGQRVTLRCSPRSGDLSVYWYQQSLDQGLQFLIQYYNGEERAKGNILERFSAQQFPDLHSELNLSSLELGDSALYFCASSPSPGQGNTGELFFGEGSRLTVL.

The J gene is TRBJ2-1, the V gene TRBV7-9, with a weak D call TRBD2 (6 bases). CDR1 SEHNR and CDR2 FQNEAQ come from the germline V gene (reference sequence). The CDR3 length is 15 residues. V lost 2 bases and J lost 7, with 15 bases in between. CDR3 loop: CASSLSLGGKNEQFF. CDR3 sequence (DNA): TGTGCCAGCAGCTTATCACTTGGGGGGAAAAATGAGCAGTTCTTC.

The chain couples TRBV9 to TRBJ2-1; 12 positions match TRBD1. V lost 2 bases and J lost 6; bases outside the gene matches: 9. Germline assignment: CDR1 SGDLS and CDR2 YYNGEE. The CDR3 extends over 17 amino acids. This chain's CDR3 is CASSVLLGQGAGNEQFF. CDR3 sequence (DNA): TGTGCCAGCAGCGTGCTTTTGGGACAGGGGGCCGGCAATGAGCAGTTCTTC. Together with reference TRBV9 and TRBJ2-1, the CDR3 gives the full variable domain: DSGVTQTPKHLITATGQRVTLRCSPRSGDLSVYWYQQSLDQGLQFLIQYYNGEERAKGNILERFSAQQFPDLHSELNLSSLELGDSALYFCASSVLLGQGAGNEQFFGPGTRLTVL.

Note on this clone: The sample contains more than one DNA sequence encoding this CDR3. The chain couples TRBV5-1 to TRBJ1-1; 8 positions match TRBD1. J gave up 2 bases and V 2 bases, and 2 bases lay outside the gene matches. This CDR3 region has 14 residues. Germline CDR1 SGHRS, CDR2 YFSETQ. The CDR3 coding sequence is TGCGCCAGCAGCTTTGGACAGGGAAACACTGAAGCTTTCTTT. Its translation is CASSFGQGNTEAFF.

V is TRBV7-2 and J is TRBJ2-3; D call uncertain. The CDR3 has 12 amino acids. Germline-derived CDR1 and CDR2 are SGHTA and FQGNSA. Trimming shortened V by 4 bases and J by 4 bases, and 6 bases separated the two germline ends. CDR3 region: CASSSYPDTQYF. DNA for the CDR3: TGTGCCAGCAGCTCTTACCCAGATACGCAGTATTTT.

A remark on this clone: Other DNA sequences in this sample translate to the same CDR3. CDR3 sequence: CASSGLASSYEQYF. For the CDR3, the DNA is TGTGCCAGCAGTGGGCTAGCGAGCTCCTACGAGCAGTACTTC. The V call is TRBV2, the J call TRBJ2-7, with a possible D match to TRBD2 (6 bases). V was cut by 4 bases and J by 0 bases, with 10 bases left in between. Germline assignment: CDR1 SNHLY and CDR2 FYNNEI. The CDR3 is 14 amino acids.

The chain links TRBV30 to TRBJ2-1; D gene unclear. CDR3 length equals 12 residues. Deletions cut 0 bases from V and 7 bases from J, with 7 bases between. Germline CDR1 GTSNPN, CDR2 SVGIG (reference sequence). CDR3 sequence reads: CAWSVLFNEQFF. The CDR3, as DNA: TGTGCCTGGAGTGTTTTGTTTAATGAGCAGTTCTTC.

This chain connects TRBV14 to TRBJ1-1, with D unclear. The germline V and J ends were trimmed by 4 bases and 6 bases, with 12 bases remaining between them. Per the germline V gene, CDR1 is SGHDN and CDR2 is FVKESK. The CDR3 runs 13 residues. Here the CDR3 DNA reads TGTGCCAGCAGCCTTCAGAGTGTCGCTGAAGCTTTCTTT. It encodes CASSLQSVAEAFF.

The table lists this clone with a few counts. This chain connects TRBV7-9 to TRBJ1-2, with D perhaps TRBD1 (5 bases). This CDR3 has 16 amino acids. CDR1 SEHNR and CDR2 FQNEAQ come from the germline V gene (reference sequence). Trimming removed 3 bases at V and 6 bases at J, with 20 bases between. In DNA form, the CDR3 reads TGTGCCAGCAGCTTCGGGCGGGGGGACGTTAGGGATGGCTACACCTTC. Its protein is CASSFGRGDVRDGYTF. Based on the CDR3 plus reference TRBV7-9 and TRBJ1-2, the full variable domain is DTGVSQNPRHKITKRGQNVTFRCDPISEHNRLYWYRQTLGQGPEFLTYFQNEAQLEKSRLLSDRFSAERPKGSFSTLEIQRTEQGDSAMYLCASSFGRGDVRDGYTFGSGTRLTVV.

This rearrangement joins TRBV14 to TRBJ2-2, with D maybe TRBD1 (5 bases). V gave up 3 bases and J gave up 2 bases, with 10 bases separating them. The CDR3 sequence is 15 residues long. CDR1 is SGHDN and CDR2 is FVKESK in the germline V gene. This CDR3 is CASSHLQGNTGELFF. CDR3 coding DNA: TGTGCCAGCAGCCACCTGCAGGGAAACACCGGGGAGCTGTTTTTT.

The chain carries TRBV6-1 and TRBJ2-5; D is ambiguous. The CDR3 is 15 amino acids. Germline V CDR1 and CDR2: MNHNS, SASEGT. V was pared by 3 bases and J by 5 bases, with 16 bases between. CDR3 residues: CASSDLWAWRETQYF. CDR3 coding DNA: TGTGCCAGCAGTGACTTATGGGCCTGGCGGGAGACCCAGTACTTC.

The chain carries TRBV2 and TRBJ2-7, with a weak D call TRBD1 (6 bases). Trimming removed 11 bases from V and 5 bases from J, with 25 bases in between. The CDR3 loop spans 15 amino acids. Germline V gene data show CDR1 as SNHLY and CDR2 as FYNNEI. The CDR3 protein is CAGTRGMGALDEQYF. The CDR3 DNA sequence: TGTGCCGGCACCCGGGGAATGGGGGCGTTGGACGAGCAGTACTTC.

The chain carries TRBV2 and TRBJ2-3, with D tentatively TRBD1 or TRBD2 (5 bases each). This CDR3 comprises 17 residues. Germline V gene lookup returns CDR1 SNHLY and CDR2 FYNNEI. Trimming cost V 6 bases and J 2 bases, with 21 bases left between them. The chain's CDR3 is CASSHPGTMEYTDTQYF. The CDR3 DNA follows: TGTGCCAGCAGCCACCCCGGGACGATGGAATACACAGATACGCAGTATTTT.

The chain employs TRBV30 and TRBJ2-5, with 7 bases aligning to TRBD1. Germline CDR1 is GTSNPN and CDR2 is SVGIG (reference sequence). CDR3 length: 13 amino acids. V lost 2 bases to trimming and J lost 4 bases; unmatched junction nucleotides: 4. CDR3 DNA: TGTGCCTGGAGTATTGGACAGGCAGAGACCCAGTACTTC. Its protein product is CAWSIGQAETQYF.

CDR3 in amino acids: CASSLGDRGLDEQYF. CDR3 DNA: TGTGCCAGCAGCTTAGGGGACAGGGGGCTGGACGAGCAGTACTTC. This rearrangement joins TRBV7-9 to TRBJ2-7; 12 bases line up with TRBD1. V lost 1 base to trimming and J lost 5 bases; unmatched junction nucleotides: 3. The CDR3 loop spans 15 amino acids. CDR1 is SEHNR and CDR2 is FQNEAQ in the germline V gene (reference sequence).

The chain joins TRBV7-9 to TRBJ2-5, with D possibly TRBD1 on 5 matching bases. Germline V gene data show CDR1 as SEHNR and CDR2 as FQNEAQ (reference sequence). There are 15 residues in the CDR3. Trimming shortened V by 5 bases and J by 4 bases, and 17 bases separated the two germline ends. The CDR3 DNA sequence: TGTGCCAGCAGCCCGCAGGGTTTTGATCTAGAGACCCAGTACTTC. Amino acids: CASSPQGFDLETQYF.

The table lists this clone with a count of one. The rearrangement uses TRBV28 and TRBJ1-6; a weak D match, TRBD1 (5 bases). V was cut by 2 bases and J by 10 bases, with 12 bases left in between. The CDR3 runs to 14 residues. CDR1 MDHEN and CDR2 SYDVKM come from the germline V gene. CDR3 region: CASSLGQSKSPLHF. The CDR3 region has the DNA TGTGCCAGCAGTTTAGGACAATCGAAATCACCCCTCCACTTT.

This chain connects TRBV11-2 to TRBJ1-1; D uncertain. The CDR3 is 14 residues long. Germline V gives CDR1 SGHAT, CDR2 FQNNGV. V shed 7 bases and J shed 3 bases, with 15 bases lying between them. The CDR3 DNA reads TGTGCCAGCACCCTCATAGTGGCCGACACTGAAGCTTTCTTT. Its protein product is CASTLIVADTEAFF. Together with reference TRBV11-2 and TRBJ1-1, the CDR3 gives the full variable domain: EAGVAQSPRYKIIEKRQSVAFWCNPISGHATLYWYQQILGQGPKLLIQFQNNGVVDDSQLPKDRFSAERLKGVDSTLKIQPAKLEDSAVYLCASTLIVADTEAFFGQGTRLTVV.